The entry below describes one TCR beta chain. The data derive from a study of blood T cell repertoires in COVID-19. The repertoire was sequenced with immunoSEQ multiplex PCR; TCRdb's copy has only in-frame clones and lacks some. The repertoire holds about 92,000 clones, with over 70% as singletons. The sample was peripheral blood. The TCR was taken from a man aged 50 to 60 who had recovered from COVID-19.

The CDR3 nucleotides are TGTGCCAGCAGCCATCCCCGAAGGGGCCTAAACACCGGGGAGCTGTTTTTT. Amino acids: CASSHPRRGLNTGELFF. V and J are TRBV5-8 and TRBJ2-2, with D perhaps matching TRBD1 (5 bases). There are 17 residues in the CDR3. V was clipped by 4 bases and J by 2 bases, with 18 bases between them. Germline assignment: CDR1 SGHTS and CDR2 YDEGEE.